A single sample gave rise to the 10 T cell receptor beta chains below, sequenced in a study of cytomegalovirus exposure and HLA in healthy donors. Use of 60 Vbeta and 13 Jbeta primers characterized the PCR. Profiling relied on immunoSEQ multiplex PCR, and the TCRdb table lists in-frame clones only, not all of them. The sample shows roughly 98,000 clones, roughly 60% of them seen only once. Sequenced material: PBMCs. All receptors derive from a woman in her twenties or thirties in good health and CMV-seropositive.

This clone has only a few counts. V and J are TRBV6-1 and TRBJ2-3; 7 bases are shared with TRBD2. Germline V lookup: CDR1 MNHNS, CDR2 SASEGT. Germline trimming cut 2 bases from V and 1 base from J; bases unmatched to any gene: 3. The CDR3 is 15 residues long. CDR3 sequence reads: CASSESSGGTDTQYF. As DNA, the CDR3 is TGTGCCAGCAGTGAATCGAGCGGGGGCACAGATACGCAGTATTTT.

This clone showed up just once. V is TRBV5-5 and J is TRBJ1-3; the match to TRBD1 covers 7 bases. The CDR3 covers 14 residues. Germline CDR1 SGHKS, CDR2 YYEKEE (reference sequence). The junction had 3 bases not matched to a gene; V was cut back by 4 bases and J by 2 bases. This CDR3 is CASSTGTAGNTIYF. CDR3 DNA: TGTGCCAGCAGCACTGGGACAGCTGGAAACACCATATATTTT.

The rearrangement links TRBV7-2 to TRBJ2-3; TRBD1 aligns across 10 bases. The germline CDR1 and CDR2 sequences are SGHTA and FQGNSA. The CDR3 consists of 16 residues. The junction had 4 bases not matched to a gene; V was cut back by 4 bases and J by 0 bases. The CDR3 bases are TGTGCCAGCAGCTCCTGGACAGGGGGGAGCACAGATACGCAGTATTTT. Translated, it gives CASSSWTGGSTDTQYF.

The chain recombines TRBV7-2 with TRBJ2-5, with 8 bases matching TRBD2. The CDR3 covers 15 residues. Germline trimming cut 0 bases from V and 8 bases from J; bases unmatched to any gene: 8. Germline CDR1 reads SGHTA; CDR2 reads FQGNSA. CDR3: CASSLAGGGRATQYF. The CDR3 nucleotides read TGTGCCAGCAGCTTAGCCGGCGGGGGGCGGGCAACCCAGTACTTC.

The chain carries TRBV6-1 and TRBJ2-6, with 7 bases fitting TRBD1. From germline, CDR1 is MNHNS and CDR2 SASEGT. The CDR3 length is 18 residues. V shed 4 bases and J 0 bases; nucleotides not matched to a gene: 9. The CDR3 spells CASSVGTAFFSGANVLTF. The CDR3 DNA sequence: TGTGCCAGCAGTGTCGGGACAGCCTTTTTCTCTGGGGCCAACGTCCTGACTTTC.

The J gene is TRBJ2-2, the V gene TRBV2, with a possible D match to TRBD2 (6 bases). V lost 8 bases, J lost 2 bases, and 15 bases lay in between. Germline lookup yields CDR1 SNHLY and CDR2 FYNNEI. The CDR3 totals 15 residues. The CDR3, as DNA: TGTGCCAGCCGCCAAACTAGCTCTAACACCGGGGAGCTGTTTTTT. Encoded protein: CASRQTSSNTGELFF.

This clone has only one observation. The V gene is TRBV4-1, the J gene TRBJ2-1; TRBD2 matches at 9 bases. Germline loops: CDR1 MGHRA, CDR2 YSYEKL. CDR3 length equals 14 residues. Losses at the gene ends were 4 bases for V and 8 bases for J; bases not matched to a gene: 6. For the CDR3, the DNA is TGCGCCAGCAGCCCACGGTGGACTAGCGATGAGCAGTTCTTC. Its protein product is CASSPRWTSDEQFF.

V gene TRBV7-9 combines with J gene TRBJ2-2, with 10 bases that match TRBD1. In germline, CDR1 is SEHNR, CDR2 FQNEAQ (reference sequence). The ends lost 6 bases at V and 3 bases at J; junction bases unmatched: 7. The CDR3 loop spans 16 amino acids. The CDR3: CASSPGQGFYTGELFF. The CDR3 DNA is TGTGCCAGCAGTCCGGGACAGGGGTTTTACACCGGGGAGCTGTTTTTT.

This clone was detected only a few times. The V and J genes are TRBV13 and TRBJ1-5; no clear D gene. V lost 5 bases to trimming and J lost 1 base, with 18 bases between them. CDR3 length: 17 residues. Looked up from germline, CDR1 is PRHDT and CDR2 is FYEKMQ (reference sequence). Here the CDR3 DNA reads TGTGCCAGCAGCCATCGATCCCCCGGGAGGAGCAATCAGCCCCAGCATTTT. It encodes CASSHRSPGRSNQPQHF.

The rearrangement uses TRBV10-3 and TRBJ2-7; D remains unclear. V was clipped by 0 bases and J by 2 bases, with 5 bases between them. This CDR3 has 13 residues. CDR1 is ENHRY, CDR2 SYGVKD, per germline. DNA of the CDR3: TGTGCCATCAGTGAGTCGCCAGCCTACGAGCAGTACTTC. It is translated as CAISESPAYEQYF.